The clone carrying this T cell receptor beta chain has just a few counts. Its matching antigen is unknown. This sample was taken from a study of cytomegalovirus exposure and HLA in healthy donors. The wider study: Out of 398 genotyped donors, roughly 78% belonged to the Caucasian-associated ancestry cluster.

Germline CDR1 is SGDLS and CDR2 is YYNGEE. The CDR3 extends over 18 amino acids. J gave up 8 bases and V 0 bases, and 11 bases lay outside the gene matches. General study points: For most subjects, TCR beta sequences were reported to predict HLA-A and HLA-B alleles with accuracy. Later, an analysis found that common viral pathogens appeared to be linked with several of the most significant clusters.

In the PCR, 60 Vbeta and 13 Jbeta primers were used. Sequencing used immunoSEQ multiplex PCR; TCRdb keeps in-frame clones, though not all of them. This sample has about 150,000 clones; roughly 68% occur once, and the top ten carry around 9.3%. The sample was PBMCs. V and J are TRBV9 and TRBJ2-1; 13 positions agree with TRBD2. The origin of this receptor is a man aged 25-45 years in good health and CMV-seropositive. The CDR3 DNA is TGTGCCAGCAGCGTAGAGGAACTAGCGGGAGGGCTTGGCGATGAGCAGTTCTTC. Translating gives CASSVEELAGGLGDEQFF.